Each of the 27 T cell receptor beta chains below was sequenced from the same sample in a study of vaccination and CD4 T cells after COVID-19. Treatment noted: roughly 11-day PBMC culture with coronavirus spike peptide pools or control peptides (ViraFEST assay). Cultured CD4+ T cells had their DNA profiled by the Oncomine TCR Beta short-read assay. TCRdb reanalysed the PCR reads using MiXCR and keeps one entry per CDR3 protein. The table records roughly 25,000 distinct CDR3 sequences, around 64% of them present only once. These TCRs are of unknown antigen specificity. This specimen consisted of CD4+ T cells from blood, cultured in vitro, obtained after SARS-CoV-2 vaccination. The receptors were gathered from a human donor who received a COVID-19 vaccine.

This rearrangement joins TRBV6-1 to TRBJ1-5, with a possible D match to TRBD1 (5 bases). Looked up from germline, CDR1 is MNHNS and CDR2 is SASEGT. The CDR3 has 13 residues. V dropped 7 bases and J dropped 0 bases, with 7 bases sitting between them. The CDR3 sequence: CASTDSSNQPQHF. The CDR3 bases are TGTGCCAGCACCGACAGTAGCAATCAGCCCCAGCATTTT.

V usage is TRBV9 and J usage is TRBJ2-7; 11 nucleotides line up with TRBD2. With the DNA end fitting TRBJ2-5 better, the J assignment may be wrong. Germline values: CDR1 SGDLS, CDR2 YYNGEE. CDR3 length equals 14 residues. The CDR3 spells CASSLSGGAETQYF. In DNA form, the CDR3 reads TGTGCCAGCAGCCTTAGCGGGGGGGCTGAGACCCAGTACTTC.

The chain recombines TRBV2 with TRBJ2-2; 7 bases line up with TRBD1. The CDR3 totals 14 residues. Germline CDR1 and CDR2: SNHLY and FYNNEI. Trimming took 6 bases from V and 2 from J; bases not matched to a gene: 3. The CDR3 nucleotides read TGTGCCAGCAGGGGACAGAGAAACACCGGGGAGCTGTTTTTT. It codes for CASRGQRNTGELFF.

This clonotype came up a few times. This chain joins TRBV2 and TRBJ1-2; 7 bases are shared with TRBD1. The CDR3 runs to 13 residues. V shed 6 bases, J shed 7 bases, and the junction held 8 bases outside the gene matches. Per germline, CDR1 SNHLY and CDR2 FYNNEI. The CDR3 loop is CASRETGPAGYTF. CDR3 nucleotides: TGTGCCAGCAGGGAGACAGGGCCGGCTGGCTACACCTTC. Drawing the rest from reference TRBV2 and TRBJ1-2, the complete variable domain is EPEVTQTPSHQVTQMGQEVILRCVPISNHLYFYWYRQILGQKVEFLVSFYNNEISEKSEIFDDQFSVERPDGSNFTLKIRSTKLEDSAMYFCASRETGPAGYTFGSGTRLTVV.

This clonotype was counted once. The V gene is TRBV12-3 or TRBV12-4, the J gene TRBJ1-1, with a weak D call TRBD1 (6 bases). V lost 0 bases and J lost 10, with 6 bases in between. The CDR3 sequence is 11 residues long. The CDR3 protein is CASSLAGGAFF. CDR3 coding DNA: TGTGCCAGCAGTTTAGCAGGGGGAGCTTTCTTT.

The gene calls are TRBV10-3 and TRBJ1-5; unclear D gene. The CDR3 has 12 residues. Germline CDR1 ENHRY, CDR2 SYGVKD. Deletions cut 2 bases from V and 1 base from J, with 0 bases between. This CDR3 is CAISESNQPQHF. In DNA form, the CDR3 reads TGTGCCATCAGTGAGAGCAATCAGCCCCAGCATTTT.

V and J are TRBV10-3 and TRBJ1-1; D remains unclear. The CDR3 contains 15 residues. Germline loops: CDR1 ENHRY, CDR2 SYGVKD. V lost 10 bases, J lost 5 bases, and 23 bases lay in between. The DNA of the CDR3 is TGTGCCAGCGGAAAGCCGGGCCGCGGAGGAACTGAAGCTTTCTTT. This encodes CASGKPGRGGTEAFF.

This clonotype was seen a single time. The V and J genes are TRBV2 and TRBJ2-7; D is undetermined. CDR1 is SNHLY and CDR2 is FYNNEI in the germline V gene. Trimming cost V 5 bases and J 5 bases, with 7 bases left between them. The length of the CDR3 is 11 residues. Here the CDR3 reads CASSPRNEQYF. CDR3 in DNA: TGTGCCAGCAGTCCCAGGAACGAGCAGTACTTC.

The chain recombines TRBV6-5 with TRBJ1-1; TRBD1 is a possible D gene (5 bases). The CDR3 spans 14 residues. Trimming left V 2 bases short and J 1 base short, with 8 bases between. From germline, CDR1 is MNHEY and CDR2 SVGAGI. The CDR3 is CASSYDGQNTEAFF. DNA for the CDR3: TGTGCCAGCAGTTACGATGGACAGAACACTGAAGCTTTCTTT.

The V and J genes are TRBV20-1 and TRBJ2-1; 13 bases agree with TRBD2. Germline CDR1 DFQATT, CDR2 SNEGSKA (reference sequence). CDR3 length equals 15 residues. With V trimmed by 4 bases and J by 4 bases, 4 bases remained unmatched. Written as DNA, the CDR3 is TGCAGTGCTACGGGGACTAGCGGGGCTTACAATGAGCAGTTCTTC. As protein: CSATGTSGAYNEQFF.

The V call is TRBV7-8, the J call TRBJ2-5; 12 bases are a match to TRBD2. The CDR3 length is 17 residues. The V segment lost 1 base and the J segment 0 bases; nucleotides outside the gene matches: 3. Germline V gene data show CDR1 as SGHVS and CDR2 as FQNEAQ. DNA of the CDR3: TGTGCCAGCAGCTTAGGACTAGCGGGAGTGTACCAAGAGACCCAGTACTTC. Translation: CASSLGLAGVYQETQYF.

The V and J genes are TRBV6-5 and TRBJ2-4; D may be TRBD1 (5 bases). Trimming stripped 10 bases from V and 2 bases from J, with 18 bases between. The V gene's germline CDR1 is MNHEY and CDR2 SVGAGI. The CDR3 has 15 residues. CDR3: CATVTMGLTKNIQYF. CDR3 coding DNA: TGTGCCACAGTTACAATGGGGCTAACCAAAAACATTCAGTACTTC.

The gene calls are TRBV20-1 and TRBJ2-7; 8 bases agree with TRBD2. The germline V gene encodes CDR1 DFQATT and CDR2 SNEGSKA (reference sequence). The CDR3 is 14 residues long. The ends lost 5 bases at V and 3 bases at J; junction bases unmatched: 9. The DNA of the CDR3 is TGCAGTGCTCGGATGCCGGGGGGGGTCTACGAGCAGTACTTC. This encodes CSARMPGGVYEQYF.

The chain recombines TRBV5-1 with TRBJ2-5, with D maybe TRBD2 (5 bases). Trimming left V 4 bases short and J 4 bases short, with 17 bases between. This CDR3 has 15 residues. Germline-derived CDR1 and CDR2 are SGHRS and YFSETQ. The CDR3 loop reads CASSPPPREGETQYF. The DNA of the CDR3 is TGCGCCAGCAGCCCACCCCCCCGAGAGGGAGAGACCCAGTACTTC.

V gene TRBV20-1 combines with J gene TRBJ2-7, with 10 bases lining up with TRBD2. The CDR3 totals 15 residues. The germline V gene encodes CDR1 DFQATT and CDR2 SNEGSKA (reference sequence). Losses at the gene ends were 2 bases for V and 3 bases for J; bases not matched to a gene: 7. In DNA form, the CDR3 reads TGCAGTGCTAGACCCGGACTAGCGGCTGACTACGAGCAGTACTTC. It yields the protein CSARPGLAADYEQYF.

The CDR3 DNA is TGCAGTGCCGAGGGGACACCTAATTCACCCCTCCACTTT. This sequence encodes CSAEGTPNSPLHF. The chain couples TRBV20-1 to TRBJ1-6; tentatively, D is TRBD1 (6 bases). The CDR3 loop spans 13 amino acids. The germline V and J ends were trimmed by 6 bases and 6 bases, with 12 bases remaining between them. CDR1 and CDR2 from the germline V gene are DFQATT and SNEGSKA (reference sequence).

The chain uses TRBV25-1 and TRBJ1-1; D perhaps matches TRBD1 (5 bases). The CDR3 has 14 amino acids. V shed 4 bases and J shed 0 bases, with 9 bases lying between them. Germline-derived CDR1 and CDR2 are MGHDK and SYGVNS. CDR3 in DNA: TGTGCCAGCAGTGCAGGACACTTGAACACTGAAGCTTTCTTT. The encoded protein is CASSAGHLNTEAFF.

The rearrangement joins TRBV18 to TRBJ2-5, with D perhaps TRBD2 (6 bases). The CDR3 totals 13 residues. Germline lookup yields CDR1 KGHSH and CDR2 LQKENI. The germline V and J ends were trimmed by 8 bases and 1 base, with 11 bases remaining between them. This CDR3 is CASAWTTQETQYF. In DNA, the CDR3 is TGTGCCAGCGCCTGGACTACCCAAGAGACCCAGTACTTC.

The V call is TRBV6-2 or TRBV6-3, the J call TRBJ1-5; 9 bases fit TRBD1. Trimming took 6 bases from V and 3 from J; bases not matched to a gene: 12. The CDR3 sequence is 17 residues long. Germline-derived CDR1 and CDR2 are MNHEY and SVGEGT. CDR3 bases: TGTGCCAGCAGACAGGACAGGGGAGAGGTTATCAATCAGCCCCAGCATTTT. Encoded protein: CASRQDRGEVINQPQHF.

This clonotype was seen a handful of times. This rearrangement joins TRBV9 to TRBJ1-5; 7 bases are shared with TRBD1. Germline V CDR1 and CDR2: SGDLS, YYNGEE. The CDR3 is 17 amino acids. The junction had 10 bases not matched to a gene; V was cut back by 1 base and J by 3 bases. The DNA of the CDR3 is TGTGCCAGCAGCGTACTTACATGGGACAGCCCCAATCAGCCCCAGCATTTT. Translation gives CASSVLTWDSPNQPQHF. Full variable domain (rest looked up from reference TRBV9 and TRBJ1-5): DSGVTQTPKHLITATGQRVTLRCSPRSGDLSVYWYQQSLDQGLQFLIQYYNGEERAKGNILERFSAQQFPDLHSELNLSSLELGDSALYFCASSVLTWDSPNQPQHFGDGTRLSIL.

Only a few counts were recorded for this clonotype. The V and J genes are TRBV6-1 and TRBJ2-7, with 9 nucleotides matching TRBD1. This CDR3 spans 14 amino acids. Germline V gene sequence: CDR1 MNHNS, CDR2 SASEGT. V lost 5 bases, J lost 4 bases, and 6 bases stayed unmatched. CDR3 DNA sequence: TGTGCCAGCAGTCGCGACAGGGGGACTTACGAGCAGTACTTC. Amino acids: CASSRDRGTYEQYF.

This chain joins TRBV6-5 and TRBJ1-1; TRBD1 might be the D (5 bases). CDR3 size: 15 residues. V lost 2 bases to trimming and J lost 3 bases, with 13 bases between them. Germline values: CDR1 MNHEY, CDR2 SVGAGI. The CDR3 sequence is CASSYGGGRDTEAFF. The CDR3 DNA sequence: TGTGCCAGCAGTTACGGGGGTGGTAGGGACACTGAAGCTTTCTTT.

This clonotype was observed a few times. The chain joins TRBV6-1 to TRBJ1-5, with D maybe TRBD1 (6 bases). The CDR3 extends over 14 amino acids. Germline V lookup: CDR1 MNHNS, CDR2 SASEGT. The ends were cut back, 11 bases at V and 5 bases at J, with 19 bases in the middle. In DNA form, the CDR3 reads TGTGCCGCTAGCTTAGGACAGCTAGATCAGCCCCAGCATTTT. Protein sequence: CAASLGQLDQPQHF.

This clonotype was picked up one time. The chain links TRBV19 to TRBJ1-1, with D unresolved. This CDR3 spans 13 amino acids. V was trimmed by 2 bases and J by 0 bases, leaving 4 bases between them. From germline, CDR1 is LNHDA and CDR2 SQIVND (reference sequence). CDR3 bases: TGTGCCAGTAGTATATCGGTGAACACTGAAGCTTTCTTT. As protein: CASSISVNTEAFF.

About this clonotype itself: A single base separates this from a much larger clone, so it may be a read error. The chain joins TRBV7-2 to TRBJ1-2, with a possible D match to TRBD1 (5 bases). CDR3 size: 14 residues. V shed 4 bases and J shed 9 bases, with 18 bases lying between them. From germline, CDR1 is SGHTA and CDR2 FQGNSA. The CDR3 DNA reads TGTGCCAGCAGCTCCCCCCAGGGTCTATATAGCTACACCTTC. As protein: CASSSPQGLYSYTF.

This sequence joins TRBV19 and TRBJ2-3; TRBD2 matches 8 bases. The CDR3 consists of 16 residues. The germline CDR1 and CDR2 sequences are LNHDA and SQIVND (reference sequence). Germline trimming cut 5 bases from V and 5 bases from J; bases unmatched to any gene: 12. The CDR3 DNA is TGTGCCAGTAGTCCCTCCTTCGGACTAGCAGTAGATACGCAGTATTTT. Translation: CASSPSFGLAVDTQYF.

This clonotype was seen only a few times. This rearrangement joins TRBV30 to TRBJ2-5, with unresolved D. Germline V gene sequence: CDR1 GTSNPN, CDR2 SVGIG (reference sequence). V gave up 7 bases and J gave up 6 bases, with 18 bases separating them. The CDR3 has 13 amino acids. This CDR3 reads CASNVGLLKTQYF. The CDR3 DNA sequence: TGTGCCTCTAACGTGGGCCTCCTGAAGACCCAGTACTTC.